What follows is one TCR beta chain and its context. Original handling: It was from reference gene primer amplification that nucleated cell counts were estimated. Produced via immunoSEQ multiplex PCR; TCRdb's table is partial and in-frame only. That table gives V, J and clone size, and the DNA gave D and trimming. The table lists around 270,000 clones, approximately 80% of them singletons. Germline-derived CDR1 and CDR2 are MNHEY and SVGAGI. With 0 bases removed from V and 2 bases from J, the gap between germline ends came to 8 bases. This CDR3 has 14 residues. These data come from a study of blood T cell repertoires in COVID-19. As for the study in general: The United States, Italy and Spain supplied acute and convalescent COVID-19 samples. The cDNA or gDNA used as material had been derived from T cells, B-cell-depleted T cells, or PBMCs.

This receptor was taken from a man aged 60 to 75 with acute or convalescent COVID-19. Sequencing was done on a sample of peripheral blood. The chain carries TRBV6-5 and TRBJ2-7, with D hard to call. The CDR3 DNA reads as TGTGCCAGCAGTTACTCGATATCTACCTACGAGCAGTACTTC. It is translated as CASSYSISTYEQYF.